This T cell receptor beta chain was identified in a study of T cells in Graves' hyperthyroidism and ophthalmopathy. Whole-study findings and limits: A 13 V-J signature model discriminated ophthalmopathy versus stable hyperthyroidism. Blood samples included most of the expanded thyroid clonotypes exceeding 0.001. Model output signaled ophthalmopathy a median roughly six months ahead of onset.

RNA transcripts provided the source from which TCR beta CDR3 regions were amplified. The TCR CDR3 first-round RT-PCR relied on the HTBI primer set. TCRdb independently ran MiXCR on the multiplex PCR reads; one entry per CDR3 protein. The sample lists approximately 330,000 distinct CDR3 sequences, about 20% occurring once. This CDR3 spans 12 amino acids. CDR1 WSHSY and CDR2 SAAADI come from the germline V gene. Trimming took off 6 bases at V and 3 bases at J, with 9 bases between the two ends. As concerns this clonotype: Its antigen remains unidentified.

Diagnosis relied on clinical symptoms, serum thyroxine and TRAb, thyroid ultrasound and orbital computed tomography. The material sequenced was blood. The chain uses TRBV10-2 and TRBJ2-7; D gene ambiguous. This sequence was found in a woman aged 45-65 years with Graves' hyperthyroidism. This CDR3 reads CASRDRYYEQYV. The CDR3 coding sequence is TGCGCCAGCAGGGATAGGTACTACGAGCAGTACGTC.